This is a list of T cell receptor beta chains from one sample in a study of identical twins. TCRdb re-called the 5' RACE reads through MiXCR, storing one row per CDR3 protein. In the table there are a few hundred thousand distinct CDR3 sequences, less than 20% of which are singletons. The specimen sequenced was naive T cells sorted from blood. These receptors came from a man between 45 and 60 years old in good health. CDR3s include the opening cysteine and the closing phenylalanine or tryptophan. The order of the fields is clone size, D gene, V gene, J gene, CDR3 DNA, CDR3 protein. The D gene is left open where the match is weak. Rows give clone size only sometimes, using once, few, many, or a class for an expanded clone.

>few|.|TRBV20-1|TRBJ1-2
TGCAGTGCTAGAGACGGCGGTGCTAACTATGGCTACACCTTC
CSARDGGANYGYTF
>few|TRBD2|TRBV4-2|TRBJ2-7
TGTGCCAGCAGCCTATCCGGGACTAGGGGCTACGAGCAGTACTTC
CASSLSGTRGYEQYF
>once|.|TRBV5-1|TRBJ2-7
TGCGCCAGCAGCTTGGAACAGGAGAGCTACGAGCAGTACTTC
CASSLEQESYEQYF
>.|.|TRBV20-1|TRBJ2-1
TGCAGTGCTAGATGGCTTGGAAAGGGGAATGAGCAGTTCTTC
CSARWLGKGNEQFF
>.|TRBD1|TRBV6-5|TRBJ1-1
TGTGCCAGCAGTTCCTACAGGGGTGGCACTGAAGCTTTCTTT
CASSSYRGGTEAFF
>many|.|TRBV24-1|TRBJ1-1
TGTGCCACCAGTGAATCCGGTCGGACTGAAGCTTTCTTT
CATSESGRTEAFF
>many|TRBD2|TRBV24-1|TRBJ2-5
TGTGCCACCAGTGATTTTTTGGCGGGGGGCTTCCAAGAGACCCAGTACTTC
CATSDFLAGGFQETQYF
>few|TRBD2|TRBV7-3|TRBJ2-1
TGTGCCAGCAGCTTAAGCGGACTAGCGGGCTACAATGAGCAGTTCTTC
CASSLSGLAGYNEQFF
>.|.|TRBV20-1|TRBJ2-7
TGCAGTGCTAGAGCTGACTCACGGGGCTACGAGCAGTACTTC
CSARADSRGYEQYF
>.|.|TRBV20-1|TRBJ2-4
TGCAGTGCTAGAGGGCAGTCAAAAAACATTCAGTACTTC
CSARGQSKNIQYF
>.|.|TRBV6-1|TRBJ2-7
TGTGCCAGCAGTGAAGAACATCCCGGTTCCCTCTACGAGCAGTACTTC
CASSEEHPGSLYEQYF
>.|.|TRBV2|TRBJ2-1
TGTGCCAGCAGTGTGGAACAGGGACTATACAATGAGCAGTTCTTC
CASSVEQGLYNEQFF
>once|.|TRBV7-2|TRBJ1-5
TGTGCCAGCAGCTTTGCAGGGTTTAATCAGCCCCAGCATTTT
CASSFAGFNQPQHF
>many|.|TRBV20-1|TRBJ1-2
TGCAGTGCTTCCCCGGGGCCCGCGGCGGTCTATGGCTACACCTTC
CSASPGPAAVYGYTF
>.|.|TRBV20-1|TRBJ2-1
TGCAGTGCTAGAGACTACCTAAGGGGTGACAATGAGCAGTTCTTC
CSARDYLRGDNEQFF
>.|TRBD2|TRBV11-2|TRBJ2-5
TGTGCCAGCAGCTTCGGGGGGGGGCCTGGGGCCCAGTACTTC
CASSFGGGPGAQYF
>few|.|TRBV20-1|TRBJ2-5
TGCAGTGCTAGTCCGTTGCGGTACCAAGAGACCCAGTACTTC
CSASPLRYQETQYF
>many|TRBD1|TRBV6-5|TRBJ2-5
TGTGCCAGCAGTTTACAGGGGGCGGCGGGGACCCAGTACTTC
CASSLQGAAGTQYF
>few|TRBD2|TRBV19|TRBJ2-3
TGTGCCAGTAGTATTCTCCCACTAGCGCGGATTCCCACAGATACGCAGTATTTT
CASSILPLARIPTDTQYF
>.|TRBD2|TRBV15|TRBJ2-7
TGTGCCACCAGCAAACCTGGGACTAGTTTCTACGAGCAGTACTTC
CATSKPGTSFYEQYF
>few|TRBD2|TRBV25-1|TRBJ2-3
TGTGCCAGCAGTGCAGCGGGATCCACAGATACGCAGTATTTT
CASSAAGSTDTQYF
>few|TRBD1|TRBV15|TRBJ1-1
TGTGCCACCAGCAGAACCCGGACAGGGAACACTGAAGCTTTCTTT
CATSRTRTGNTEAFF
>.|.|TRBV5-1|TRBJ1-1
TGCGCCAGCAGCTTAGCAGGGTACTCTGAAGCTTTCTTT
CASSLAGYSEAFF
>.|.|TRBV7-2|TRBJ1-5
TGTGCCAGCACCACTCCCTTGGGGAATAGGCATCAGCCCCAGCATTTT
CASTTPLGNRHQPQHF
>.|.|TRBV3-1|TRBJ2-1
TGTGCCAGCAGCCAAGATCTCGGACTCTCGTACAATGAGCAGTTCTTC
CASSQDLGLSYNEQFF
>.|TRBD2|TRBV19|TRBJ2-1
TGTGCCAGTAGTATAACTAGCGGGAGCAGGAATGAGCAGTTCTTC
CASSITSGSRNEQFF
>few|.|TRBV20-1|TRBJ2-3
TGCAGTGCTACTGAGGGGCCGCCGGGTACGCAGTATTTT
CSATEGPPGTQYF
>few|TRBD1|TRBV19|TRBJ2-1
TGTGCCAGTAGTATAGGGACCGGGACAGGGACCTCCTTC
CASSIGTGTGTSF